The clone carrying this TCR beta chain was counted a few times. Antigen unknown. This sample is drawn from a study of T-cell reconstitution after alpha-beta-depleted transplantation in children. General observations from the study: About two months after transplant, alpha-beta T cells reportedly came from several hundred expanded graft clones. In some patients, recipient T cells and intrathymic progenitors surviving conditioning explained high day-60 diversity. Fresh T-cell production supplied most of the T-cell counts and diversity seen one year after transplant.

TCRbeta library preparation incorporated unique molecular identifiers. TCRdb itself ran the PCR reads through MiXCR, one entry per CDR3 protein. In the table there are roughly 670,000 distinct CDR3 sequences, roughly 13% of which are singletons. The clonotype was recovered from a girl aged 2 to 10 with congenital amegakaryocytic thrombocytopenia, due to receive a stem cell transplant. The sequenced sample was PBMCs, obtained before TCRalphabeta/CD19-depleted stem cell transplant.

The CDR3 is CSVEGDGRANEQYF. DNA for the CDR3: TGCAGCGTTGAAGGGGACGGTCGAGCGAACGAGCAGTACTTC. The V gene is TRBV29-1, the J gene TRBJ2-7; D possibly uses TRBD1 or TRBD2 (5 bases each). CDR1 is SQVTM and CDR2 is ANQGSEA in the germline V gene. This CDR3 spans 14 amino acids. V lost 1 base and J lost 5, with 15 bases in between.